This T cell receptor beta chain was obtained from a study of blood T cell repertoires in COVID-19. Method: immunoSEQ multiplex PCR; TCRdb's copy keeps in-frame clones and lacks some. The table has roughly 250,000 clones, roughly 80% seen once; the top ten hold roughly 9.6%. CDR3 length equals 15 residues. Germline trimming cut 2 bases from V and 7 bases from J; bases unmatched to any gene: 3. Germline values: CDR1 SGHTA, CDR2 FQGTGA. What was sequenced was peripheral blood. V is TRBV7-3 and J is TRBJ1-6, with 9 bases fitting TRBD1. The TCR sequence derives from a woman older than 75 with acute or convalescent COVID-19. The CDR3 DNA is TGTGCCAGCAGCTTAGGGACAGGGAAAAATTCACCCCTCCACTTT. Translating it yields CASSLGTGKNSPLHF.